This T cell receptor (beta chain) was captured in a study of regulatory T cells in long-lasting Graves disease. This clonotype came up a few times. To make TCR beta libraries, researchers used iRepertoire HTBI primers and Arm-PCR of CDR3 regions. TCRdb used MiXCR to reprocess the multiplex PCR reads, holding one entry per CDR3 protein. The data contain about 340,000 distinct CDR3 sequences, roughly a fifth of them seen just once; the ten biggest clones take up 25% to 30%. As for time point: persistent/refractory GD, antithyroid drugs over 5 years with positive TRAb. With RNA extracted from PBMCs as input, the TCR library was made. The patients were enrolled through endocrinology in Xi'an, China. The germline V and J ends were trimmed by 0 bases and 8 bases, with 19 bases remaining between them. The CDR3 has 16 residues. Germline lookup yields CDR1 SGHDN and CDR2 FVKESK.

The TCR originated in a female donor with Graves disease. The sample was peripheral blood mononuclear cells (PBMCs), taken when the disease was refractory, from a patient treated with antithyroid drugs. The chain uses TRBV14 and TRBJ1-2, with a possible D match to TRBD1 (6 bases). CDR3 sequence: CASSQERSEGVGGYTF. The DNA for the CDR3 is TGTGCCAGCAGCCAAGAACGTTCGGAGGGGGTGGGCGGCTACACCTTC.